A single T cell receptor (beta chain) is shown here with its context. Its antigen is unknown. Each gene name is a mouse one. Read data end 4 residues before the CDR3 end; the end is taken from the germline J gene. V lost 9 bases to trimming and J lost 2 bases; unmatched junction nucleotides: 5. This CDR3 spans 13 amino acids. CDR1 and CDR2 (germline): FNHDT, SITEND (reference sequence). The data stem from a study of CD8+ T cells in alopecia areata. Study-level background: Recipient mice, roughly 7-11-week-old female C3H/HeJ animals, received skin from approximately 6-12-month-old C3H/HeJ graft donors with spontaneous alopecia.

Study-wide results and caveats: Affected scalp, especially in alopecia totalis/universalis, had a higher clonality than normal scalp did. When scalp samples are sequenced, resident alphabeta T cells of normal skin are also captured. Patients showed less clear TCR sequence sharing than mice, possibly partly because of HLA diversity.

The authors extracted RNA and reverse transcribed it into cDNA as the sequencing template. The table came from immunoSEQ multiplex PCR; TCRdb's copy has only in-frame clones and leaves some out. In total the sample includes roughly 110,000 clones, none of them seen once. Sequencing was carried out using lesional skin. This receptor was obtained from a C3H/HeJ mouse with alopecia areata. MHC haplotype of the mouse line: H2-k. V gene TRBV19 combines with J gene TRBJ2-3, with TRBD2 matching 8 bases. The CDR3 reads CATSDWAAETLYF. The DNA read from the CDR3 is TGTGCCACCTCGGACTGGGCTGCAGAA.